This TCR beta chain was sequenced for a study of PD-1 blockade in mismatch repair-deficient tumors. Germline V gene data show CDR1 as SGHKS and CDR2 as YYEKEE (reference sequence). V lost 5 bases and J 3 bases, leaving 12 bases between the germline ends. The CDR3 extends over 14 amino acids. Method: immunoSEQ multiplex PCR; TCRdb's copy keeps in-frame clones and lacks some. The profile covers 130,000 or so clones, with about 88% appearing a single time and approximately 13% taken by the ten largest. V gene TRBV5-5 combines with J gene TRBJ2-1; unclear D gene. Sample: peripheral blood, taken 44 weeks after starting pembrolizumab. The receptor's source is an adult with mismatch repair-deficient cancer. The CDR3 spells CASRFAGRYNEQFF. DNA for the CDR3: TGTGCCAGCAGATTCGCCGGGCGCTACAATGAGCAGTTCTTC.